One sample yielded the 32 T cell receptor beta chains listed below, sequenced in a study of CXCR3-negative and CXCR3-positive naive CD8 T cells. Study results and limitations: The TRB CDR3s that CXCR3-positive naive cells carried were more hydrophobic than those of CXCR3-negative naive cells.

Via 5' RACE with UMI labels, TRB cDNA libraries were prepared. TCRdb reprocessed the 5' RACE reads, with one entry per CDR3 protein and no DNA. The table for this sample gives roughly 61,000 distinct CDR3 sequences. What these receptors recognize is not known. Sequenced material: naive CXCR3+ CD8+ T cells from blood. The sample's subset: CD45RO-CCR7+CD27+CD95- naive CD8+ T cells expressing CXCR3 (TNR3+). These receptors all stem from a human donor in good health. Some clones in this sample may be carry-over from other donors' samples.

The gene calls are TRBV4-3 and TRBJ2-7; TCRdb indicates TRBD1, and absent DNA this call remains unverified. The CDR3 has 15 residues. Looked up from germline, CDR1 is LGHNA and CDR2 is YSLEER. The CDR3: CASSQDPGGPYEQYF.

This chain links TRBV10-3 with TRBJ2-5. CDR1 is ENHRY and CDR2 is SYGVKD in the germline V gene. CDR3 length equals 15 residues. CDR3 residues: CAISEDKEIQETQYF.

This rearrangement joins TRBV6-5 to TRBJ2-1; TCRdb's assignment of TRBD2 cannot be checked, as there is no DNA. The CDR3 is 20 amino acids. The germline CDR1 and CDR2 sequences are MNHEY and SVGAGI. This CDR3 reads CASSYLSGLAGGTDYNEQFF.

The chain links TRBV12-3 or TRBV12-4 to TRBJ1-5; absent DNA, TCRdb's TRBD1 call cannot be checked. The CDR3 has 15 residues. The CDR3 is CASSSNRGVGQPQHF.

The genes are TRBV7-2 and TRBJ2-7; TCRdb calls TRBD1, which cannot be checked without DNA. The CDR3 has 15 residues. The V gene's germline CDR1 is SGHTA and CDR2 FQGNSA. The CDR3 protein is CASSPPGQNTYEQYF. Using reference TRBV7-2 and TRBJ2-7 for the parts outside the CDR3, the full variable domain is GAGVSQSPSNKVTEKGKDVELRCDPISGHTALYWYRQSLGQGLEFLIYFQGNSAPDKSGLPSDRFSAERTGGSVSTLTIQRTQQEDSAVYLCASSPPGQNTYEQYFGPGTRLTVT.

The J gene is TRBJ2-1, the V gene TRBV29-1; without DNA, the TCRdb call of TRBD1 cannot be checked. CDR3 length: 12 amino acids. Germline loops: CDR1 SQVTM, CDR2 ANQGSEA. The CDR3 sequence: CSVEDLGPEQFF.

V usage is TRBV19 and J usage is TRBJ1-1. This CDR3 contains 12 residues. Germline CDR1 is LNHDA and CDR2 is SQIVND (reference sequence). Here the CDR3 reads CASSFMNTEAFF.

The chain uses TRBV20-1 and TRBJ2-3. The CDR3 consists of 15 residues. Germline V gene lookup returns CDR1 DFQATT and CDR2 SNEGSKA (reference sequence). This CDR3 reads CSARVEQDRTDTQYF.

This chain connects TRBV7-3 to TRBJ2-5. The germline gives CDR1 SGHTA, CDR2 FQGTGA. CDR3 size: 14 residues. CDR3 region: CASSLNLREETQYF.

This chain joins TRBV29-1 and TRBJ1-1; TCRdb's D call, TRBD1, is unchecked because there is no DNA. The germline V gene has CDR1 SQVTM and CDR2 ANQGSEA. The CDR3 sequence is 15 residues long. The CDR3 spells CSVAGGAFVWTEAFF.

The rearrangement links TRBV7-2 to TRBJ2-7. The CDR3 covers 15 residues. The germline V gene has CDR1 SGHTA and CDR2 FQGNSA. The chain's CDR3 is CASSLAVGPSYEQYF.

V gene TRBV7-6 combines with J gene TRBJ2-3; the TRBD1 assignment by TCRdb is unverifiable without DNA. Germline V gives CDR1 SGHVS, CDR2 FNYEAQ. The CDR3 length is 18 residues. The chain's CDR3 is CASSKVQGDHDIGWTQYF.

The chain couples TRBV4-3 to TRBJ2-5. Germline V gene data show CDR1 as LGHNA and CDR2 as YSLEER. CDR3 size: 15 residues. The chain's CDR3 is CASSQDAGYQETQYF.

This rearrangement joins TRBV11-3 to TRBJ2-1. Looked up from germline, CDR1 is SGHNT and CDR2 is YENEEA. The CDR3 loop spans 17 amino acids. CDR3 protein: CASSLVPTIGSYNEQFF.

The rearrangement joins TRBV7-6 to TRBJ2-1; TCRdb calls TRBD2, which cannot be checked without DNA. Germline V CDR1 and CDR2: SGHVS, FNYEAQ. CDR3 length equals 20 residues. CDR3 sequence: CASSLVGPTALAGSNNEQFF.

This chain joins TRBV29-1 and TRBJ2-1. The CDR3 sequence is 14 residues long. CDR1 is SQVTM and CDR2 is ANQGSEA in the germline V gene. The CDR3 region is CSVEDWSSYNEQFF.

The chain employs TRBV29-1 and TRBJ2-2. Germline lookup yields CDR1 SQVTM and CDR2 ANQGSEA. The CDR3 covers 12 residues. CDR3 residues: CSVRVGTGELFF.

V and J are TRBV12-3 or TRBV12-4 and TRBJ2-5. The CDR3 is 14 residues long. CDR3: CATTMGGTQETQYF.

The chain employs TRBV19 and TRBJ2-1; checking the TCRdb D call of TRBD1 is not possible without DNA. The germline gives CDR1 LNHDA, CDR2 SQIVND (reference sequence). CDR3 length equals 14 residues. The CDR3 spells CASSTQGYSNEQFF.

The V call is TRBV27, the J call TRBJ2-1; without DNA, the TCRdb call of TRBD2 cannot be checked. CDR3 length: 15 amino acids. Germline loops: CDR1 MNHEY, CDR2 SMNVEV (reference sequence). The CDR3 loop reads CASKDGTSGYNEQFF.

The CDR3 spells CASSLPGGNYEQYF. This chain joins TRBV12-3 or TRBV12-4 and TRBJ2-7; checking the TCRdb D call of TRBD1 is not possible without DNA. The CDR3 sequence is 14 residues long.

The chain couples TRBV25-1 to TRBJ1-2; TCRdb names TRBD1, which stays unverified in the absence of DNA. This CDR3 comprises 13 residues. Germline V lookup: CDR1 MGHDK, CDR2 SYGVNS. CDR3 sequence: CASSVGQFYGYTF.

The rearrangement links TRBV7-9 to TRBJ2-3. The CDR3 covers 13 residues. Germline V CDR1 and CDR2: SEHNR, FQNEAQ (reference sequence). CDR3 residues: CASSPVRTDTQYF.

This chain joins TRBV14 and TRBJ2-3. This CDR3 is 13 amino acids long. In germline, CDR1 is SGHDN, CDR2 FVKESK. The CDR3 sequence: CASSQVLSDTQYF.

The gene calls are TRBV29-1 and TRBJ2-5; TCRdb calls TRBD1, which cannot be checked without DNA. This CDR3 region has 14 residues. Germline V gene lookup returns CDR1 SQVTM and CDR2 ANQGSEA. The CDR3 here is CSGVGGPYQETQYF.

The rearrangement joins TRBV29-1 to TRBJ2-7; TCRdb outputs TRBD1, but without DNA this stays unchecked. This CDR3 comprises 12 residues. From germline, CDR1 is SQVTM and CDR2 ANQGSEA. CDR3 in amino acids: CSCGDNSYEQYF.

The chain has TRBV12-3 or TRBV12-4 and TRBJ2-3; the D gene TCRdb calls, TRBD1, cannot be checked with no DNA. The CDR3 length is 15 residues. The CDR3 sequence is CASSNRRRDTDTQYF.

J is TRBJ2-5 and V is TRBV25-1; there is no DNA to check the TCRdb D call of TRBD1. Germline V CDR1 and CDR2: MGHDK, SYGVNS. The CDR3 length is 15 residues. CDR3 sequence: CASIWGRGSQETQYF.

The chain has TRBV7-8 and TRBJ2-3; TCRdb designates TRBD2, a call that cannot be tested without DNA. CDR3 length equals 17 residues. Per the germline V gene, CDR1 is SGHVS and CDR2 is FQNEAQ. CDR3 sequence reads: CASSSPTSGLLGDTQYF.

J is TRBJ2-1 and V is TRBV24-1. The V gene's germline CDR1 is KGHDR and CDR2 SFDVKD. The CDR3 has 12 amino acids. This chain's CDR3 is CATSELRNEQFF.

This chain links TRBV5-4 with TRBJ2-1; TCRdb designates TRBD1, a call that cannot be tested without DNA. Germline CDR1 is SGHNT and CDR2 is YYREEE (reference sequence). This CDR3 spans 15 amino acids. The CDR3 reads CASRILDRDYNEQFF.

The chain joins TRBV29-1 to TRBJ1-1; the D call from TCRdb, TRBD1, cannot be confirmed without DNA. Germline V gene lookup returns CDR1 SQVTM and CDR2 ANQGSEA. The CDR3 consists of 11 residues. CDR3 in amino acids: CSVGSPWEAFF.